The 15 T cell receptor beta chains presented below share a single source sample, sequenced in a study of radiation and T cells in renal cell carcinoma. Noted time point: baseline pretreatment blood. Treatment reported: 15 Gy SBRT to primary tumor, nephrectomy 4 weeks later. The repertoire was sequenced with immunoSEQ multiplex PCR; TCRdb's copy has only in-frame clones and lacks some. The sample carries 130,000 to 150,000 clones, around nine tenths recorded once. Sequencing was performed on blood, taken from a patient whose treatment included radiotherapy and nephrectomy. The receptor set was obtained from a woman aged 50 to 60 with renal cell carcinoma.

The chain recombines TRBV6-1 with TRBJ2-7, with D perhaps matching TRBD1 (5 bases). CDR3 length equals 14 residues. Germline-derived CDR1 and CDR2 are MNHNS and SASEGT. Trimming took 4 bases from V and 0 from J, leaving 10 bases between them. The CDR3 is CASSADIFSYEQYF. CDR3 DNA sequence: TGTGCCAGCAGTGCGGACATTTTCTCCTACGAGCAGTACTTC.

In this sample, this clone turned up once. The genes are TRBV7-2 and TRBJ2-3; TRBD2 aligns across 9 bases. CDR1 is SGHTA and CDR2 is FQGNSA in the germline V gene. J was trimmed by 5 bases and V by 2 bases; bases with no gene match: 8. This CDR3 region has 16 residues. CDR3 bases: TGTGCCAGCAGCTTACTTCCTGCGGGGGGGGGAGATACGCAGTATTTT. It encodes CASSLLPAGGGDTQYF.

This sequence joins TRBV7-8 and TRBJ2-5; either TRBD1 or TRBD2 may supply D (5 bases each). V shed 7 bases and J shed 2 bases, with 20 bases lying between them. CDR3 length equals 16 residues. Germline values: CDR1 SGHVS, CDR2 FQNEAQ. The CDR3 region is CASNLWDGGSQETQYF. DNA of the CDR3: TGTGCCAGCAACCTTTGGGACGGTGGAAGTCAAGAGACCCAGTACTTC. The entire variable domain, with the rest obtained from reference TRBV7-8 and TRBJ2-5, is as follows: GAGVSQSPRYKVAKRGQDVALRCDPISGHVSLFWYQQALGQGPEFLTYFQNEAQLDKSGLPSDRFFAERPEGSVSTLKIQRTQQEDSAVYLCASNLWDGGSQETQYFGPGTRLLVL.

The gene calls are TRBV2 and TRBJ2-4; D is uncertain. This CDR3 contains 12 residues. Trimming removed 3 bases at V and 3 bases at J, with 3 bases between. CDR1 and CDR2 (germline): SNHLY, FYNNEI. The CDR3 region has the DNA TGTGCCAGCAGTGACCTCAAAAACATTCAGTACTTC. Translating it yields CASSDLKNIQYF.

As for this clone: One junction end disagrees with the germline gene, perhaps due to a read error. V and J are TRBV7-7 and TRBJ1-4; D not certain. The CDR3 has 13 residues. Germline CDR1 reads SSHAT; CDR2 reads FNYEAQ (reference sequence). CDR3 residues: CASSLATNEKLFF. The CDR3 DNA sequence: TGTGCTAGCAGCTTAGCCACTAATGAAAAACTGTTTTTT.

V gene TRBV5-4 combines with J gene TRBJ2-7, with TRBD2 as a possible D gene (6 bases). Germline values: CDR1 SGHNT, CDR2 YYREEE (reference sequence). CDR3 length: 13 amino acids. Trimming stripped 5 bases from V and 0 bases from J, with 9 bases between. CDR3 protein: CASSSGPSYEQYF. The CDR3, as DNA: TGTGCCAGCAGTAGCGGTCCCTCCTACGAGCAGTACTTC.

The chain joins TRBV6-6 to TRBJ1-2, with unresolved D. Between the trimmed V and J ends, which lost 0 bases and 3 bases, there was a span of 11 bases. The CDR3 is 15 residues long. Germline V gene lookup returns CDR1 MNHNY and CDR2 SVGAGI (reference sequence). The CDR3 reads CASSYSGEGDYGYTF. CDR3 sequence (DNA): TGTGCCAGCAGTTACTCCGGGGAGGGAGACTATGGCTACACCTTC.

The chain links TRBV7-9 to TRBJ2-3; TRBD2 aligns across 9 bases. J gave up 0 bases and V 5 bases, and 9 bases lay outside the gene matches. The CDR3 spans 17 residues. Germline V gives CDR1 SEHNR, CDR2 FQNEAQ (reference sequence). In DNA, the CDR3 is TGTGCCAGCAGCCCCGAGGCTAGCGGGACTAGCACAGATACGCAGTATTTT. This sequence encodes CASSPEASGTSTDTQYF.

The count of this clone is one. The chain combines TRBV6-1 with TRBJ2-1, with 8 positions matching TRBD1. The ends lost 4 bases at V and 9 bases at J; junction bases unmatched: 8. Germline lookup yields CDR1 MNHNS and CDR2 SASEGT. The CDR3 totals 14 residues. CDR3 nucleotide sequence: TGTGCCAGCAGTGTAAGGACAGGGCTTCCTGAGCAGTTCTTC. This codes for CASSVRTGLPEQFF.

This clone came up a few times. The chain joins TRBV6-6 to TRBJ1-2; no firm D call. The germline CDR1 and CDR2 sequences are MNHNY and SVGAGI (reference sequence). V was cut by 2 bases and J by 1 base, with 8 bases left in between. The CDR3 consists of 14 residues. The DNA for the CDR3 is TGTGCCAGCAGTTACCGCGACCTTAACTATGGCTACACCTTC. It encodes CASSYRDLNYGYTF.

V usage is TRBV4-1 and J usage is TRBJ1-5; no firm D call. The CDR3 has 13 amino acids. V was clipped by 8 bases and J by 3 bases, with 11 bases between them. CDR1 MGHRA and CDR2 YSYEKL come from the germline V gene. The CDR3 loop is CASARQVNQPQHF. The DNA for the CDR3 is TGCGCCAGCGCTAGGCAGGTCAATCAGCCCCAGCATTTT.

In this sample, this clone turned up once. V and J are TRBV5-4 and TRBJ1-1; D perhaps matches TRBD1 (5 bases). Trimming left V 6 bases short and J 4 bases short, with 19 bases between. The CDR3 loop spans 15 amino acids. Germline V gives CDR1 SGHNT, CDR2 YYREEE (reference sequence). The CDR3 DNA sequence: TGTGCCAGCACCGCCCTTGGGGCGGTCGGCACTGAAGCTTTCTTT. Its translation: CASTALGAVGTEAFF.

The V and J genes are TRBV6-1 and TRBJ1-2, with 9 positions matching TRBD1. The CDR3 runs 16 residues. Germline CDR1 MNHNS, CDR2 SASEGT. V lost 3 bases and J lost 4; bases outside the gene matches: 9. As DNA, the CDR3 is TGTGCCAGCAGTGATGATAGGACAGGGGCAGGCTATGGCTACACCTTC. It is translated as CASSDDRTGAGYGYTF.

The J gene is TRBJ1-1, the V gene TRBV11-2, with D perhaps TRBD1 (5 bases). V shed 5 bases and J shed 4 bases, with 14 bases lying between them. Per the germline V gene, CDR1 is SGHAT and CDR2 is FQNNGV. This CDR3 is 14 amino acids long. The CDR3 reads CASSPLPGGTEAFF. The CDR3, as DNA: TGTGCCAGCAGCCCTCTGCCGGGGGGCACTGAAGCTTTCTTT.

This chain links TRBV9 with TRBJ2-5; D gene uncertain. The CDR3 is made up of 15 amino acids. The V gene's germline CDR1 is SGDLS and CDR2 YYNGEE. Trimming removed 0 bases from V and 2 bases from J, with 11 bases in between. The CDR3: CASSVGPIPQETQYF. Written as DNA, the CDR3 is TGTGCCAGCAGCGTAGGCCCGATACCTCAAGAGACCCAGTACTTC.